The 32 T cell receptor beta chains below all came from one sample that was sequenced in a study of control samples from healthy donors and cancer patients. The method was immunoSEQ multiplex PCR; TCRdb's version includes in-frame clones alone and lacks a portion of them. The data show about 160,000 clones, with roughly 95% seen just once and just over 1% held by the top ten. The sequenced material came from blood. Receptors originate from a woman aged 25 to 39 in good health.

J is TRBJ2-1 and V is TRBV7-6; 7 bases align to TRBD1. CDR1 and CDR2 (germline): SGHVS, FNYEAQ. The ends lost 6 bases at V and 3 bases at J; junction bases unmatched: 11. The CDR3 spans 16 residues. CDR3 loop: CASSLPLWTGYNEQFF. The CDR3 nucleotides read TGTGCCAGCAGTTTACCCCTTTGGACAGGCTACAATGAGCAGTTCTTC.

V is TRBV6-5 and J is TRBJ2-5; perhaps TRBD1 as D (6 bases). Germline V lookup: CDR1 MNHEY, CDR2 SVGAGI. Trimming took 5 bases from V and 2 from J, leaving 12 bases between them. This CDR3 has 14 amino acids. In nucleotides, the CDR3 is TGTGCCAGCAGTACCTCACAGGGACAAGAGACCCAGTACTTC. Its translation: CASSTSQGQETQYF.

The V call is TRBV4-2, the J call TRBJ1-1, with D maybe TRBD1 (6 bases). The CDR3 spans 15 residues. V lost 0 bases and J 7 bases, leaving 15 bases between the germline ends. Germline CDR1 LGHNA, CDR2 YNFKEQ. CDR3 coding DNA: TGTGCCAGCAGCCAAGAAGTTGGGGCAGGGGATGAAGCTTTCTTT. Protein product: CASSQEVGAGDEAFF.

This chain uses TRBV2 with TRBJ1-5; D is unclear. V dropped 8 bases and J dropped 3 bases, with 11 bases sitting between them. Germline CDR1 SNHLY, CDR2 FYNNEI. The CDR3 has 13 amino acids. This chain's CDR3 is CASSDGPNQPQHF. The DNA for the CDR3 is TGTGCCAGCTCGGACGGACCCAATCAGCCCCAGCATTTT.

CDR3 in DNA: TGTGCCAGCAGCTTAGACCTTACAAGGGCTTTCTTT. Translated, it gives CASSLDLTRAFF. This sequence joins TRBV7-2 and TRBJ1-1; D remains unclear. CDR1 is SGHTA, CDR2 FQGNSA, per germline. CDR3 size: 12 residues. V lost 1 base and J 11 bases, leaving 11 bases between the germline ends.

The V and J genes are TRBV9 and TRBJ2-1; tentatively, D is TRBD1 (6 bases). Trimming removed 0 bases at V and 1 base at J, with 11 bases between. This CDR3 region has 16 residues. CDR1 SGDLS and CDR2 YYNGEE come from the germline V gene. CDR3 DNA: TGTGCCAGCAGCGTAGAGGGGGACCTTTCCTACAATGAGCAGTTCTTC. As protein: CASSVEGDLSYNEQFF.

The chain combines TRBV6-5 with TRBJ1-5; no definite D call. Germline assignment: CDR1 MNHEY and CDR2 SVGAGI. This CDR3 is 14 amino acids long. V gave up 6 bases and J gave up 1 base, with 10 bases separating them. This chain's CDR3 is CASRPDVSNQPQHF. CDR3 nucleotide sequence: TGTGCCAGCAGACCAGACGTAAGCAATCAGCCCCAGCATTTT.

CDR3: CASSLQTVSYEQYF. Here the CDR3 DNA reads TGTGCCAGCAGCCTACAGACAGTCTCCTACGAGCAGTACTTC. This chain uses TRBV5-4 with TRBJ2-7; D perhaps matches TRBD1 (5 bases). This CDR3 is 14 amino acids long. The V and J ends lost 4 bases and 0 bases respectively, with 11 bases between them. CDR1 and CDR2 (germline): SGHNT, YYREEE (reference sequence).

The genes are TRBV19 and TRBJ2-3; 7 bases match TRBD1. The germline gives CDR1 LNHDA, CDR2 SQIVND (reference sequence). V trimming: 6 bases; J trimming: 6 bases; junction bases outside the gene matches: 6. The CDR3 runs 13 residues. In DNA, the CDR3 is TGTGCCAGTAGAGGACAGGTCGGGGATACGCAGTATTTT. It translates to CASRGQVGDTQYF.

The gene calls are TRBV28 and TRBJ1-6; D is undetermined. The CDR3 spans 11 residues. Trimming stripped 5 bases from V and 7 bases from J, with 3 bases between. Germline lookup yields CDR1 MDHEN and CDR2 SYDVKM. The CDR3 region has the DNA TGTGCCAGCAGTCACAATTCACCCCTCCACTTT. This translates into CASSHNSPLHF.

The chain recombines TRBV6-5 with TRBJ1-5; D perhaps matches TRBD1 (6 bases). Trimming removed 5 bases from V and 3 bases from J, with 11 bases in between. The CDR3 consists of 14 residues. Germline V CDR1 and CDR2: MNHEY, SVGAGI. CDR3 in amino acids: CASSQQGPNQPQHF. The CDR3 nucleotides are TGTGCCAGCAGTCAACAGGGACCCAATCAGCCCCAGCATTTT.

This chain uses TRBV29-1 with TRBJ2-1; the match to TRBD1 covers 7 bases. The CDR3 consists of 16 residues. V was pared by 2 bases and J by 0 bases, with 7 bases of the junction left unmatched. Germline V CDR1 and CDR2: SQVTM, ANQGSEA. CDR3 in DNA: TGCAGCGTTGAAACTGGGGACAGCAGCTCCTACAATGAGCAGTTCTTC. It codes for CSVETGDSSSYNEQFF.

The V and J genes are TRBV6-5 and TRBJ2-7; TRBD1 might be the D (5 bases). The germline gives CDR1 MNHEY, CDR2 SVGAGI. This CDR3 is 14 amino acids long. Trimming removed 6 bases at V and 0 bases at J, with 12 bases between. DNA for the CDR3: TGTGCCAGCAGAAAAGTCAGGGACTCCTACGAGCAGTACTTC. Translating gives CASRKVRDSYEQYF.

V is TRBV6-5 and J is TRBJ1-1; 11 positions agree with TRBD1. The CDR3 has 12 residues. Germline V gene sequence: CDR1 MNHEY, CDR2 SVGAGI. Germline trimming cut 7 bases from V and 12 bases from J; bases unmatched to any gene: 7. CDR3 sequence reads: CASNRDRGTTFF. CDR3 coding DNA: TGTGCCAGCAATCGGGACAGGGGGACAACTTTCTTT.

The J gene is TRBJ2-1, the V gene TRBV7-9; D perhaps matches TRBD2 (6 bases). Deletions cut 3 bases from V and 0 bases from J, with 9 bases between. The CDR3 consists of 15 residues. Per germline, CDR1 SEHNR and CDR2 FQNEAQ (reference sequence). The CDR3 spells CASSFAGSSYNEQFF. The CDR3 DNA sequence: TGTGCCAGCAGCTTCGCGGGGAGCTCCTACAATGAGCAGTTCTTC.

The CDR3 is CASSRGTGPSTDTQYF. CDR3 DNA sequence: TGTGCCAGTAGTAGGGGGACAGGCCCAAGCACAGATACGCAGTATTTT. The rearrangement links TRBV19 to TRBJ2-3; 8 positions agree with TRBD1. The trim removed 4 bases at V and 0 bases at J, leaving 6 bases unmatched. This CDR3 contains 16 residues. Germline lookup yields CDR1 LNHDA and CDR2 SQIVND (reference sequence).

V usage is TRBV5-4 and J usage is TRBJ1-2; TRBD1 aligns across 10 bases. The V gene's germline CDR1 is SGHNT and CDR2 YYREEE (reference sequence). V gave up 0 bases and J gave up 4 bases; unmatched junction bases: 9. CDR3 length: 17 residues. The CDR3 here is CASSLVGQGFGAYGYTF. DNA of the CDR3: TGTGCCAGCAGCTTGGTGGGACAGGGGTTTGGGGCCTATGGCTACACCTTC.

The chain is built from TRBV7-6 and TRBJ2-5; 9 positions agree with TRBD1. CDR3 length: 15 amino acids. From germline, CDR1 is SGHVS and CDR2 FNYEAQ. Losses at the gene ends were 5 bases for V and 2 bases for J; bases not matched to a gene: 6. The CDR3, as DNA: TGTGCCAGCAGCAACTGGGACAGGGTACAAGAGACCCAGTACTTC. Amino acids: CASSNWDRVQETQYF.

V is TRBV3-1 (or the pseudogene TRBV3-2) and J is TRBJ2-3; 7 bases fit TRBD1. V trimming: 4 bases; J trimming: 1 base; junction bases outside the gene matches: 5. The germline CDR1 and CDR2 sequences are LGHDT and YNNKEL (reference sequence). This CDR3 contains 15 residues. DNA for the CDR3: TGTGCCAGCAGCCTCGCAGGGGGAGGCACAGATACGCAGTATTTT. Translation gives CASSLAGGGTDTQYF.

The chain joins TRBV5-1 to TRBJ1-1; 9 nucleotides agree with TRBD1. This CDR3 is built from 16 residues. V lost 4 bases to trimming and J lost 0 bases; unmatched junction nucleotides: 7. The germline V gene has CDR1 SGHRS and CDR2 YFSETQ. In DNA, the CDR3 is TGCGCCAGCAGCACCCCCGGGACAGGGATGAACACTGAAGCTTTCTTT. Translating gives CASSTPGTGMNTEAFF.

This clone was detected only once. This chain links TRBV27 with TRBJ1-5, with a possible D match to TRBD1 (5 bases). V dropped 0 bases and J dropped 2 bases, with 8 bases sitting between them. Germline V gives CDR1 MNHEY, CDR2 SMNVEV (reference sequence). The CDR3 sequence is 15 residues long. The CDR3 bases are TGTGCCAGCAGTTTATCTGGGGCTGGCAATCAGCCCCAGCATTTT. This gives the protein CASSLSGAGNQPQHF.

The chain couples TRBV30 to TRBJ1-3, with 7 bases that match TRBD1. CDR1 is GTSNPN, CDR2 SVGIG, per germline (reference sequence). The ends lost 4 bases at V and 4 bases at J; junction bases unmatched: 7. The CDR3 is 14 amino acids. The CDR3 spells CAWTNQQGGNTIYF. As DNA, the CDR3 is TGTGCCTGGACGAACCAACAGGGGGGAAACACCATATATTTT. Full variable domain (remainder filled in from reference TRBV30 and TRBJ1-3): SQTIHQWPATLVQPVGSPLSLECTVEGTSNPNLYWYRQAAGRGLQLLFYSVGIGQISSEVPQNLSASRPQDRQFILSSKKLLLSDSGFYLCAWTNQQGGNTIYFGEGSWLTVV.

This sequence joins TRBV29-1 and TRBJ1-2; possible D gene TRBD1, 6 bases. The germline V gene has CDR1 SQVTM and CDR2 ANQGSEA. Between the trimmed V and J ends, which lost 5 bases and 3 bases, there was a span of 13 bases. The CDR3 contains 13 residues. The CDR3 DNA follows: TGCAGCGTTCCATCTCAGGGGCACTATGGCTACACCTTC. Translating it yields CSVPSQGHYGYTF.

The chain is built from TRBV7-9 and TRBJ2-7; a weak D match, TRBD2 (5 bases). V was cut by 4 bases and J by 1 base, with 17 bases left in between. The CDR3 totals 16 residues. Germline V CDR1 and CDR2: SEHNR, FQNEAQ (reference sequence). The CDR3 is CASSSIPGNKSYEQYF. The CDR3 nucleotides read TGTGCCAGCAGCTCGATCCCCGGGAACAAATCCTACGAGCAGTACTTC.

The chain has TRBV12-3 or TRBV12-4 and TRBJ2-3, with D hard to call. With 3 bases removed from V and 10 bases from J, the gap between germline ends came to 8 bases. The CDR3 runs 11 residues. The CDR3 reads CASSFEQAQYF. In DNA, the CDR3 is TGTGCCAGCAGTTTTGAGCAGGCGCAGTATTTT.

The chain has TRBV6-5 and TRBJ2-3; D not resolved. This CDR3 has 12 amino acids. Trimming removed 10 bases from V and 6 bases from J, with 14 bases in between. CDR1 is MNHEY, CDR2 SVGAGI, per germline. CDR3 sequence (DNA): TGTGCCACCACGGCGTTGCAGGATACGCAGTATTTT. It translates to CATTALQDTQYF.

V gene TRBV28 combines with J gene TRBJ1-1, with D hard to call. Germline V gene data show CDR1 as MDHEN and CDR2 as SYDVKM. V dropped 0 bases and J dropped 1 base, with 6 bases sitting between them. This CDR3 region has 14 residues. CDR3 sequence: CASSLWATNTEAFF. The CDR3 DNA reads TGTGCCAGCAGTTTATGGGCCACGAACACTGAAGCTTTCTTT.

This sequence joins TRBV2 and TRBJ2-5, with TRBD2 matching over 9 bases. The V gene end was trimmed by 2 bases and the J gene end by 2 bases; junction bases not matched to a gene: 6. Germline CDR1 and CDR2: SNHLY and FYNNEI. The CDR3 loop spans 16 amino acids. The DNA for the CDR3 is TGTGCCAGCAGTGAATCAGCGGGGGGCCGTCAAGAGACCCAGTACTTC. This codes for CASSESAGGRQETQYF.

The chain carries TRBV25-1 and TRBJ1-1; possibly TRBD1 for D (6 bases). V gave up 2 bases and J gave up 6 bases, with 13 bases separating them. From germline, CDR1 is MGHDK and CDR2 SYGVNS. The CDR3 has 14 residues. The DNA of the CDR3 is TGTGCCAGCAGTGAAGGGGGCGGGATTCCTGAAGCTTTCTTT. It is translated as CASSEGGGIPEAFF.

This chain uses TRBV28 with TRBJ2-7; no definite D call. Germline values: CDR1 MDHEN, CDR2 SYDVKM. V was cut by 7 bases and J by 6 bases, with 16 bases left in between. The CDR3 is 13 residues long. CDR3 in amino acids: CASTAVRFREQYF. In DNA form, the CDR3 reads TGTGCCAGCACCGCGGTCAGGTTTCGCGAGCAGTACTTC. Based on the CDR3 plus reference TRBV28 and TRBJ2-7, the full variable domain is DVKVTQSSRYLVKRTGEKVFLECVQDMDHENMFWYRQDPGLGLRLIYFSYDVKMKEKGDIPEGYSVSREKKERFSLILESASTNQTSMYLCASTAVRFREQYFGPGTRLTVT.

This chain links TRBV28 with TRBJ1-1; 8 bases line up with TRBD1. CDR1 and CDR2 from the germline V gene are MDHEN and SYDVKM. The CDR3 has 11 amino acids. With V trimmed by 3 bases and J by 13 bases, 4 bases remained unmatched. The CDR3 protein is CASSFQDRDFF. The CDR3 DNA is TGTGCCAGCAGTTTTCAGGACAGGGATTTCTTT.

The rearrangement uses TRBV20-1 and TRBJ1-1; TRBD1 aligns across 8 bases. Germline values: CDR1 DFQATT, CDR2 SNEGSKA (reference sequence). This CDR3 contains 14 residues. V lost 3 bases and J lost 4; bases outside the gene matches: 7. In DNA form, the CDR3 reads TGCAGTGCTAGTCAGGGGGCGCGGGGCACTGAAGCTTTCTTT. Its translation: CSASQGARGTEAFF.